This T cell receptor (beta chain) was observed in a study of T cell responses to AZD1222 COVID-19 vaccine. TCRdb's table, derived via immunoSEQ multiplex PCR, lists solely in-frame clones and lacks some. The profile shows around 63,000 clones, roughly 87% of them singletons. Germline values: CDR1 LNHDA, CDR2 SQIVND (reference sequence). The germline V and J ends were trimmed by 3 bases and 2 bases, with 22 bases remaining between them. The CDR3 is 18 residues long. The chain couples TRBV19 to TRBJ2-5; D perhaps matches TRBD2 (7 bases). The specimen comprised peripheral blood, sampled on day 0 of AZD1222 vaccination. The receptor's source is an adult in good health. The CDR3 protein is CASSIRSGGARGQETQYF. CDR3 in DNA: TGTGCCAGTAGTATCCGTTCGGGGGGCGCGAGGGGGCAAGAGACCCAGTACTTC.